This T cell receptor (beta chain) was sequenced in a study of blood T cell repertoires in COVID-19. Whole-study context: The samples span acute and convalescent COVID-19 from the United States, Italy and Spain. Sample material is recorded as cDNA or gDNA derived from T cells, B-cell-depleted T cells, or PBMCs.

Authors' processing steps: Reference gene primer amplification gave estimated nucleated cell counts. The assay was immunoSEQ multiplex PCR, and TCRdb's table has in-frame clones only and misses some. V and J calls and clone size are those listed in that table; D and trimming were worked out from the DNA. Here the sample spans about 260,000 clones, around 87% being singletons. The V and J ends lost 5 bases and 8 bases respectively, with 14 bases between them. This CDR3 has 13 residues. CDR1 and CDR2 (germline): LGHDT, YNNKEL (reference sequence). The V gene is TRBV3-1 (or the pseudogene TRBV3-2), the J gene TRBJ2-3, with D hard to call. The sequence was collected from a woman between 35 and 50 years old who had recovered from COVID-19. Specimen: peripheral blood. CDR3 DNA sequence: TGTGCCAGCAGCATAGACACTGCAGTTACGCAGTATTTT. Translation: CASSIDTAVTQYF.